This passage covers 17 T cell receptor beta chains from one sample sequenced in a study of T cell responses to AZD1222 COVID-19 vaccine. Here immunoSEQ multiplex PCR was the method, and the copy in TCRdb shows in-frame clones only, minus some. The table includes some 130,000 clones, roughly 92% detected once. Sequenced here: peripheral blood, sampled 28 days after the second AZD1222 dose. The receptor source for this set is an adult who received the AZD1222 COVID-19 vaccine.

This sequence joins TRBV14 and TRBJ2-5, with D possibly TRBD2 on 5 matching bases. CDR3 size: 15 residues. The germline gives CDR1 SGHDN, CDR2 FVKESK. Trimming removed 4 bases at V and 1 base at J, with 13 bases between. This chain's CDR3 is CASSPLEGFQETQYF. The DNA of the CDR3 is TGTGCCAGCAGCCCCCTAGAGGGATTCCAAGAGACCCAGTACTTC. Supplemented by reference TRBV14 and TRBJ2-5, the full variable domain reads EAGVTQFPSHSVIEKGQTVTLRCDPISGHDNLYWYRRVMGKEIKFLLHFVKESKQDESGMPNNRFLAERTGGTYSTLKVQPAELEDSGVYFCASSPLEGFQETQYFGPGTRLLVL.

The CDR3 DNA reads TGTGCCAGCAGTTTAAGGGACAGGGCTAACTATGGCTACACCTTC. Translation: CASSLRDRANYGYTF. This rearrangement joins TRBV27 to TRBJ1-2; 9 nucleotides match TRBD1. The CDR3 runs 15 residues. Germline CDR1 reads MNHEY; CDR2 reads SMNVEV (reference sequence). V shed 2 bases, J shed 0 bases, and the junction held 1 base outside the gene matches.

The rearrangement uses TRBV15 and TRBJ1-4, with D possibly matching TRBD1 (6 bases). The CDR3 has 15 residues. V gave up 0 bases and J gave up 5 bases, with 10 bases separating them. Germline CDR1 LNHNV, CDR2 YYDKDF (reference sequence). CDR3 bases: TGTGCCACCAGCAGAGAGCGGGGGCCGAATGAAAAACTGTTTTTT. Residues: CATSRERGPNEKLFF.

In nucleotides, the CDR3 is TGTGCCACTATAGCGGGGGCATACAATGAGCAGTTCTTC. The encoded protein is CATIAGAYNEQFF. The chain is built from TRBV7-8 and TRBJ2-1; 9 nucleotides line up with TRBD2. This CDR3 is 13 amino acids long. CDR1 is SGHVS, CDR2 FQNEAQ, per germline. Germline trimming cut 10 bases from V and 4 bases from J; bases unmatched to any gene: 5. Variable domain in full (rest from reference TRBV7-8 and TRBJ2-1): GAGVSQSPRYKVAKRGQDVALRCDPISGHVSLFWYQQALGQGPEFLTYFQNEAQLDKSGLPSDRFFAERPEGSVSTLKIQRTQQEDSAVYLCATIAGAYNEQFFGPGTRLTVL.

The chain couples TRBV11-2 to TRBJ1-5; no reliable D call. Germline values: CDR1 SGHAT, CDR2 FQNNGV. The CDR3 runs to 13 residues. V was pared by 5 bases and J by 7 bases, with 12 bases between. The CDR3 is CASSANTDQPQHF. The CDR3 DNA is TGTGCCAGCAGCGCAAACACGGACCAGCCCCAGCATTTT.

The chain has TRBV7-6 and TRBJ1-1, with D tentatively TRBD1 (5 bases). This CDR3 is 14 amino acids long. Per the germline V gene, CDR1 is SGHVS and CDR2 is FNYEAQ. Between the trimmed V and J ends, which lost 3 bases and 1 base, there was a span of 9 bases. CDR3 sequence: CASSLGQRNTEAFF. The DNA of the CDR3 is TGTGCCAGCAGCTTGGGGCAACGGAACACTGAAGCTTTCTTT.

V is TRBV19 and J is TRBJ2-7; 14 bases are shared with TRBD2. Germline CDR1 is LNHDA and CDR2 is SQIVND (reference sequence). The CDR3 extends over 16 amino acids. Losses at the gene ends were 4 bases for V and 3 bases for J; bases not matched to a gene: 5. In nucleotides, the CDR3 is TGTGCCAGTAGTAGGACTAGCGGGAGGCCAGGCTACGAGCAGTACTTC. Translated, it gives CASSRTSGRPGYEQYF.

The chain has TRBV6-2 or TRBV6-3 and TRBJ2-7; 9 bases agree with TRBD1. The CDR3 runs 16 residues. Trimming took 5 bases from V and 2 from J; bases not matched to a gene: 10. Per the germline V gene, CDR1 is MNHEY and CDR2 is SVGEGT. CDR3: CASSAPQGASTYEQYF. The CDR3 nucleotides are TGTGCCAGCAGTGCCCCACAGGGGGCCTCAACCTACGAGCAGTACTTC.

The chain recombines TRBV3-1 (or the pseudogene TRBV3-2) with TRBJ1-4, with 9 bases that match TRBD1. The CDR3 is 17 residues long. Looked up from germline, CDR1 is LGHDT and CDR2 is YNNKEL (reference sequence). V was pared by 4 bases and J by 3 bases, with 9 bases of the junction left unmatched. For the CDR3, the DNA is TGTGCCAGCAGCCCCGGGACAGGGTGGGGGTCTAATGAAAAACTGTTTTTT. It is translated as CASSPGTGWGSNEKLFF.

This clone was observed a single time. The chain combines TRBV7-8 with TRBJ1-5; D call uncertain. Trimming shortened V by 3 bases and J by 3 bases, and 12 bases separated the two germline ends. Germline values: CDR1 SGHVS, CDR2 FQNEAQ. The CDR3 covers 15 residues. The CDR3 spells CASSLNSRPNQPQHF. DNA of the CDR3: TGTGCCAGCAGCTTGAACTCCCGCCCCAATCAGCCCCAGCATTTT.

This chain connects TRBV5-1 to TRBJ2-2, with a weak D call TRBD2 (5 bases). The length of the CDR3 is 15 residues. With 0 bases removed from V and 1 base from J, the gap between germline ends came to 7 bases. CDR1 SGHRS and CDR2 YFSETQ come from the germline V gene. CDR3 in DNA: TGCGCCAGCAGCTTGGGAGGGCGGAACACCGGGGAGCTGTTTTTT. This sequence encodes CASSLGGRNTGELFF.

The chain carries TRBV19 and TRBJ1-4, with D unresolved. Looked up from germline, CDR1 is LNHDA and CDR2 is SQIVND (reference sequence). CDR3 length: 13 residues. V lost 9 bases and J lost 4, with 12 bases in between. CDR3 in DNA: TGTGCCAGCCGAGAAGCCGTTAATGAAAAACTGTTTTTT. It encodes CASREAVNEKLFF.

V and J are TRBV4-2 and TRBJ2-4, with 8 bases identical to TRBD2. The germline V gene has CDR1 LGHNA and CDR2 YNFKEQ. V shed 0 bases and J 1 base; nucleotides not matched to a gene: 11. The CDR3 sequence is 19 residues long. The CDR3 reads CASSQDSSGGARAKNIQYF. DNA of the CDR3: TGTGCCAGCAGCCAAGATTCTTCGGGGGGGGCGCGGGCCAAAAACATTCAGTACTTC.

This clone was seen a few times. The CDR3 region is CASGGGGTDTQYF. The CDR3 nucleotides read TGTGCCAGCGGCGGGGGTGGGACAGATACGCAGTATTTT. The V gene is TRBV7-8, the J gene TRBJ2-3, with 7 positions matching TRBD2. Germline loops: CDR1 SGHVS, CDR2 FQNEAQ. Trimming took 8 bases from V and 3 from J; bases not matched to a gene: 5. This CDR3 spans 13 amino acids.

The chain combines TRBV27 with TRBJ1-2; perhaps TRBD1 as D (5 bases). CDR1 MNHEY and CDR2 SMNVEV come from the germline V gene (reference sequence). The CDR3 runs 17 residues. V lost 0 bases and J 4 bases, leaving 18 bases between the germline ends. Written as DNA, the CDR3 is TGTGCCAGCAGTTTATCGCGCAGGATCCGACAGCCCTATGGCTACACCTTC. Translating it yields CASSLSRRIRQPYGYTF.

The chain joins TRBV11-3 to TRBJ2-1; D is undetermined. V lost 0 bases to trimming and J lost 3 bases, with 9 bases between them. The CDR3 sequence is 15 residues long. Germline loops: CDR1 SGHNT, CDR2 YENEEA. The CDR3 DNA reads as TGTGCCAGCAGCTTAGATCCGGGCGGCTACAATGAGCAGTTCTTC. Residues: CASSLDPGGYNEQFF.

The chain couples TRBV6-2 or TRBV6-3 to TRBJ1-1; TRBD1 matches at 7 bases. With V trimmed by 6 bases and J by 1 base, 11 bases remained unmatched. This CDR3 contains 16 residues. Germline V gene data show CDR1 as MNHEY and CDR2 as SVGEGT. Here the CDR3 reads CASSPRDSQRNTEAFF. The CDR3 coding sequence is TGTGCCAGCAGCCCCCGGGACAGCCAGAGGAACACTGAAGCTTTCTTT.